These T cell receptor beta chains were read from a single sample in a study of cytomegalovirus exposure and HLA in healthy donors. Using immunoSEQ multiplex PCR, the repertoire was profiled, and TCRdb retains in-frame clones only, with some absent. The data show 90,000 to 110,000 clones, about 80% seen once. Sequencing was performed on PBMCs. Every receptor here comes from a man aged 35-49 years in good health and CMV-seropositive. Both conserved end residues are part of each CDR3. A D gene is named only where the DNA matches it firmly. Some rows mark clone size as missing; the rest say once, few, many or name a class of expanded clone.

clone size: NA; J gene: TRBJ2-7; D gene: NA; V gene: TRBV6-6; CDR3 DNA: TGTGCCAGCAGCCCCCTGCGAGAGCAGTACTTC; CDR3 protein: CASSPLREQYF
clone size: once; J gene: TRBJ2-5; D gene: TRBD2; V gene: TRBV7-2; CDR3 DNA: TGTGCCAGCAGTCGGGCCGGGACTAGCGAAGAGACCCAGTACTTC; CDR3 protein: CASSRAGTSEETQYF
clone size: NA; J gene: TRBJ2-5; D gene: NA; V gene: TRBV30; CDR3 DNA: TGTGCCTGGAGTCCCGGGGAGACCCAGTACTTC; CDR3 protein: CAWSPGETQYF
clone size: NA; J gene: TRBJ2-3; D gene: NA; V gene: TRBV7-8; CDR3 DNA: TGTGCCAGCAGCTTAGAGGGACTGAGCACAGATACGCAGTATTTT; CDR3 protein: CASSLEGLSTDTQYF
clone size: NA; J gene: TRBJ1-4; D gene: NA; V gene: TRBV19; CDR3 DNA: TGTGCCAGTAGTATATCGGTGGGGGACTTGGAGAAACTGTTTTTT; CDR3 protein: CASSISVGDLEKLFF
clone size: once; J gene: TRBJ2-1; D gene: NA; V gene: TRBV29-1; CDR3 DNA: TGCAGCGTTGGGAGGGGGGGGAATGAGCAGTTCTTC; CDR3 protein: CSVGRGGNEQFF
clone size: NA; J gene: TRBJ2-3; D gene: TRBD1; V gene: TRBV9; CDR3 DNA: TGTGCCAGCAGCGTAACAGGGGATCAAGGAGATACGCAGTATTTT; CDR3 protein: CASSVTGDQGDTQYF
clone size: NA; J gene: TRBJ1-1; D gene: NA; V gene: TRBV5-6; CDR3 DNA: TGTGCCAGCAGCCCCCTGATTTTGGGGGGCACTGAAGCTTTCTTT; CDR3 protein: CASSPLILGGTEAFF
clone size: once; J gene: TRBJ2-3; D gene: TRBD2; V gene: TRBV30; CDR3 DNA: TGTGCCTGGAGTGCTACTCAGACTAGCGCTAGCACAGATCCGCAGTATTTT; CDR3 protein: CAWSATQTSASTDPQYF
clone size: NA; J gene: TRBJ2-1; D gene: NA; V gene: TRBV10-3; CDR3 DNA: TGTGCCATCAGTGGCCTCGGAGACGGGCAGTTCTTC; CDR3 protein: CAISGLGDGQFF
clone size: few; J gene: TRBJ2-4; D gene: NA; V gene: TRBV11-2; CDR3 DNA: TGTGCCAGCAGGGACAGTCTAGCCAAAAACATTCAGTACTTC; CDR3 protein: CASRDSLAKNIQYF
clone size: NA; J gene: TRBJ2-1; D gene: NA; V gene: TRBV2; CDR3 DNA: TGTGCCAGCAGTGAATCCCCATACAATGAGCAGTTCTTC; CDR3 protein: CASSESPYNEQFF
clone size: NA; J gene: TRBJ2-2; D gene: NA; V gene: TRBV6-1; CDR3 DNA: TGTGCCAGCAGTGTCCCTAGCAGGAGGGTCGGCGGGGAGCTGTTTTTT; CDR3 protein: CASSVPSRRVGGELFF
clone size: NA; J gene: TRBJ2-5; D gene: TRBD1; V gene: TRBV5-8; CDR3 DNA: TGTGCCAGCAGCTTTTCGGCCGGACAGGGGACGGAGACCCAGTACTTC; CDR3 protein: CASSFSAGQGTETQYF
clone size: few; J gene: TRBJ1-2; D gene: NA; V gene: TRBV6-1; CDR3 DNA: TGTGCCAGCAGTCTAGGTTACTATGGCTACACCTTC; CDR3 protein: CASSLGYYGYTF